The TCR beta chain under discussion was sequenced for a study of blood T cell repertoires in COVID-19. Some clones are missing from TCRdb's copy, which holds only in-frame ones; the method was immunoSEQ multiplex PCR. Of roughly 220,000 clones listed, approximately 82% are singletons. The CDR3 sequence is 18 residues long. Germline CDR1 is PRHDT and CDR2 is FYEKMQ (reference sequence). With 1 base removed from V and 4 bases from J, the gap between germline ends came to 22 bases. This rearrangement joins TRBV13 to TRBJ1-2; TRBD1 might be the D (5 bases). This TCR was sampled from a woman in her thirties or forties who had recovered from COVID-19. Sequencing was carried out using peripheral blood. The CDR3 coding sequence is TGTGCCAGCAGCTTAGCGGGGGATTATACGGGGGAGACCTATGGCTACACCTTC. Translation gives CASSLAGDYTGETYGYTF.